Below, 5 T cell receptor beta chains from the same sample are listed, as sequenced in a study of metastatic and nonmetastatic thyroid tumors. TCRdb re-called the PCR reads with MiXCR. The data contain some 30,000 clones, roughly 30% of them singletons. Every patient underwent thyroid surgery untreated. Sequenced input: blood. These receptors all come from a female donor with papillary thyroid cancer or a benign thyroid nodule (not recorded which). Some clones in this sample may be carry-over from other donors' samples.

Remarks on this clone: At one end, the junction sequence differs from germline, possibly due to a read error. The chain uses TRBV5-1 and TRBJ2-7; possibly TRBD1 for D (5 bases). Germline CDR1 is SGHRS and CDR2 is YFSETQ. The length of the CDR3 is 13 residues. The CDR3 region has the DNA TGCGCCTGCAGCTTAGGCAGCCAGGGCGAGCTGTACTTC. Translated, it gives CACSLGSQGELYF.

This clone was seen at least ten times. The chain recombines TRBV28 with TRBJ1-6, with TRBD1 matching 9 bases. The CDR3 contains 15 residues. V dropped 5 bases and J dropped 7; count of bases not matched to a gene: 6. Germline CDR1 and CDR2: MDHEN and SYDVKM. DNA of the CDR3: TGTGCCAGCAGTAACAGGGGGCAAGAGAATTCACCCCTCCACTTT. Its translation: CASSNRGQENSPLHF.

On this clone: The CDR3 does not close with the conserved phenylalanine or tryptophan, likely indicating a read error. The V call is TRBV2, the J call TRBJ2-3, with a tentative D call TRBD1 (5 bases). CDR3 length: 16 residues. Germline CDR1 SNHLY, CDR2 FYNNEI. CDR3 protein: CARSDDLRGSTDTQYI. In DNA, the CDR3 is TGTGCCAGGAGTGATGACCTTAGGGGCAGCACAGATACGCAGTATATT.

This clone was picked up many times. The rearrangement uses TRBV6-2 or TRBV6-3 and TRBJ2-2, with no clear D. Germline CDR1 reads MNHEY; CDR2 reads SVGEGT. The CDR3 spans 13 residues. V was shortened by 2 bases and J by 7 bases, with 8 bases between the two germline ends. CDR3 nucleotides: TGTGCCAGCAGTTACAGTTTGGTCGGGGAGCTGTTTTTT. Protein product: CASSYSLVGELFF.

This clone was seen repeatedly, ten times or more. A much larger clone lies a single base off, so this may be a read error. The chain's CDR3 is CSVGGQGSGNTMYF. Here the CDR3 DNA reads TGCAGCGTTGGGGGACAGGGGTCTGGAAACACCATGTATTTT. This chain links TRBV29-1 with TRBJ1-3; 10 bases are a match to TRBD1. This CDR3 is 14 amino acids long. Germline CDR1 reads SQVTM; CDR2 reads ANQGSEA.